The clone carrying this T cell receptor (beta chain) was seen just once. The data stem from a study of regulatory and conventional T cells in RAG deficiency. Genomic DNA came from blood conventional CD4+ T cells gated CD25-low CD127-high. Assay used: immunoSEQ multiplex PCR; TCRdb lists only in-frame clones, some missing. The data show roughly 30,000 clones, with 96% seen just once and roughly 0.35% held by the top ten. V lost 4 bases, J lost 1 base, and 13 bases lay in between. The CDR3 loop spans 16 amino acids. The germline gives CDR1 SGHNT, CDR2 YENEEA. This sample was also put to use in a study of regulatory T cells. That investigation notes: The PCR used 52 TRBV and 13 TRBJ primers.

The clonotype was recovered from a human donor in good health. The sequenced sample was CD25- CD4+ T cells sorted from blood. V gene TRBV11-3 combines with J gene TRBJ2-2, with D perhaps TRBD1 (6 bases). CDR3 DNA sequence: TGTGCCAGCAGCTCCATTCGGGGACAGAACACCGGGGAGCTGTTTTTT. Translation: CASSSIRGQNTGELFF.